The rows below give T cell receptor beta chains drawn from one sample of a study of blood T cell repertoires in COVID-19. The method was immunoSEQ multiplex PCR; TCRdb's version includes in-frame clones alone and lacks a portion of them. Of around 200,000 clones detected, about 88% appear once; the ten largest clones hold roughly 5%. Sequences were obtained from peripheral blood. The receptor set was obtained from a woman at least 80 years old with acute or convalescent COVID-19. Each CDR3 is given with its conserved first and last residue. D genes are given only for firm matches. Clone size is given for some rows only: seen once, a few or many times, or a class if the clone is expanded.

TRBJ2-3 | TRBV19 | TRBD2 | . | TGTGCCAGTAGTATGGGGACTAGTGGGGTAGATACGCAGTATTTT | CASSMGTSGVDTQYF
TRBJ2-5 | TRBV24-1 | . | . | TGTGCCACCAGTGATGGCGGACGAGGGGGGGAGCAAGAGACCCAGTACTTC | CATSDGGRGGEQETQYF
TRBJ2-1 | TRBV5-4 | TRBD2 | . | TGTGCCAGCAGTTTCAGGGCCAGCGGGAGCTCTTCCTACAATGAGCAGTTCTTC | CASSFRASGSSSYNEQFF
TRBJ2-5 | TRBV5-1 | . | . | TGCGCCAGCAGCTTGTCTCCCCAAGAGACCCAGTACTTC | CASSLSPQETQYF
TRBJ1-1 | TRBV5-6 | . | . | TGTGCCAGCAGCCCTAGAATGGGGGCAGGGTTGACTGAAGCTTTCTTT | CASSPRMGAGLTEAFF
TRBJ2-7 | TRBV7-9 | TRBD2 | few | TGTGCCAGCAATGTAGCGGGAGGGCAGGACTACGAGCAGTACTTC | CASNVAGGQDYEQYF
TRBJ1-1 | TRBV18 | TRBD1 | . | TGTGCCAGCTCACTCACAGGGGAAACTGAAGCTTTCTTT | CASSLTGETEAFF
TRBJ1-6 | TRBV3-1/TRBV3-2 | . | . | TGTGCCAGCAGTCTTCGGGGGGCTGATTCACCCCTCCACTTT | CASSLRGADSPLHF
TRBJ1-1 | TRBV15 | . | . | TGTGCCACCAGCAGAGGGACTTACACTGAAGCTTTCTTT | CATSRGTYTEAFF
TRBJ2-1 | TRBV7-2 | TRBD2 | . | TGTGCCAGCAGCCCCGGGACTAGCGGGAGCTATGAGCAGTTCTTC | CASSPGTSGSYEQFF
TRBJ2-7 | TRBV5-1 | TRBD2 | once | TGCGCCAGCAGCGGAACTAGCGGGAGGTCCTACGAGCAGTACTTC | CASSGTSGRSYEQYF
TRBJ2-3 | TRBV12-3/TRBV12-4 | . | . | TGTGCCAGCATCCAGCGGGATACGCAGTATTTT | CASIQRDTQYF
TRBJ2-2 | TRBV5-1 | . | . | TGCGCCAGCAGCTTGAAGGACGCGGGCGCCGGGGAGCTGTTTTTT | CASSLKDAGAGELFF
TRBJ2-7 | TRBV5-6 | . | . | TGTGCCAGCAGCTCCTCAACGGCAGGGAGGTCCTACGAGCAGTACTTC | CASSSSTAGRSYEQYF
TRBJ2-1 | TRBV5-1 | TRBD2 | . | TGCGCCAGCAGCCCCCCGGGCGGGAGACCTTACAATGAGCAGTTCTTC | CASSPPGGRPYNEQFF
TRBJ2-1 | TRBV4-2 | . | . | TGTGCCAGCAGCCAAGAACCTCCCCCTAATTACAATGAGCAGTTCTTC | CASSQEPPPNYNEQFF
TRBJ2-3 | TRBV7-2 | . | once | TGTGCCAGCAGCTTAACCAGGACACTTAGCACAGATACGCAGTATTTT | CASSLTRTLSTDTQYF
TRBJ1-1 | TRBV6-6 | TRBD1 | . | TGTGCCAGCGTAAAATCGACAGGGGGAAGGATCACTGAAGCTTTCTTT | CASVKSTGGRITEAFF
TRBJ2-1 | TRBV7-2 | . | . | TGTGCCAGCAGCTTCCCCGGGGAGCTCCCGGGTAGCTCTTACAATGAGCAGTTCTTC | CASSFPGELPGSSYNEQFF
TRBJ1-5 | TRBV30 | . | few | TGTGCCTGGAGTGTAGGGAGTAGGGGCAATCAGCCCCAGCATTTT | CAWSVGSRGNQPQHF
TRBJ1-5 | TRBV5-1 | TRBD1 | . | TGCGCCAGCAGCTTGGATCCGACAGGGCAAACCAATCAGCCCCAGCATTTT | CASSLDPTGQTNQPQHF
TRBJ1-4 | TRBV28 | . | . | TGTGCCAGCAGTACCTACTATGGTCCGGAAAAACTGTTTTTT | CASSTYYGPEKLFF
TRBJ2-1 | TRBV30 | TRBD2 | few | TGTGCCTGGAGTGTCAGGACTAGCGGGAGTTGGCGGGGCAATGAGCAGTTCTTC | CAWSVRTSGSWRGNEQFF
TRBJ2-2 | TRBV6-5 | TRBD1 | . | TGTGCCAGCAGTTCAGACAGGGGCAACACCGGGGAGCTGTTTTTT | CASSSDRGNTGELFF
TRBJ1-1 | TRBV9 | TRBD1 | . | TGTGCCAGCAGCGTAGCTACAGGGGCCGGAACCCCAGCTTTCTTT | CASSVATGAGTPAFF